This T cell receptor beta chain was sequenced in a study of T cells of healthy individuals. This clonotype was detected ten times or more. TCRdb re-derived calls from the 5' RACE reads in MiXCR, one entry per CDR3 protein. Altogether some 85,000 distinct CDR3 sequences are present, more than 4.5% being singletons, with the ten largest covering 6.5% to 8%. The CDR3 runs to 14 residues. Between the trimmed V and J ends, which lost 4 bases and 9 bases, there was a span of 16 bases. CDR1 is SGHTA, CDR2 FQGNSA, per germline. The TCR originated in a female donor in good health. The V and J genes are TRBV7-2 and TRBJ2-1; TRBD1 or TRBD2 may be the D gene (5 bases each). The CDR3 sequence: CASSSRGGFGEQFF. The CDR3 DNA is TGTGCCAGCAGCTCGAGGGGTGGTTTCGGTGAGCAGTTCTTC.